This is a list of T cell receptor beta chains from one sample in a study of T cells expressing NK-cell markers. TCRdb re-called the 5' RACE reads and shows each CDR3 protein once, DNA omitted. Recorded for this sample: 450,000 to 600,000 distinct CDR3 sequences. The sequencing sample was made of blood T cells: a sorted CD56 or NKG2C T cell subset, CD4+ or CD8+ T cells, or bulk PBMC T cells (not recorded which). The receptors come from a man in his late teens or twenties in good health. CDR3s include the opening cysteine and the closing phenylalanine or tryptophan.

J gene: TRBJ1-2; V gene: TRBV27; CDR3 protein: CASSQSLGGLGYGYTF
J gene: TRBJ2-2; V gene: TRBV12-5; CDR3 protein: CASGLVRPAGANTGELFF
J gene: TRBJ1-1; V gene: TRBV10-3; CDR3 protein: CAISRGQGVDTEAFF
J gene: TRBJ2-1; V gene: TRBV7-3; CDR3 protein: CASSSYGVGLAGSNEQFF
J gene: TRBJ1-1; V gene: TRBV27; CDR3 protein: CASSLKGAHTEAFF
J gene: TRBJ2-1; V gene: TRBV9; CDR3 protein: CASSAPGARVNEQFF
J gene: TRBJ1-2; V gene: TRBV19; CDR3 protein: CASLGQGASGYTF
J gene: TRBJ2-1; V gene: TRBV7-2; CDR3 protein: CASSPSEAGVLLGEVRYNEQFF
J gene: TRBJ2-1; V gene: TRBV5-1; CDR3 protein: CASRAPSGRAYEQFF
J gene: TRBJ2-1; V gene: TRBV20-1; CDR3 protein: CSATLYRDLTNNEQFF
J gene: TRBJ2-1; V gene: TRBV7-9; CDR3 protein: CASSVSRESGEQFF
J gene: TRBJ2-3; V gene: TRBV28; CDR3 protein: CASKPGGSTDTQYF
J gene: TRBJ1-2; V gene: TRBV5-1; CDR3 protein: CASKTGTASFYGYTF
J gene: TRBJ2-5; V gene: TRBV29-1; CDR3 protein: CSAGQGVSETQYF
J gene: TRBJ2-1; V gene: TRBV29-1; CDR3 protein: CSVVPPTSGKYNEQFF
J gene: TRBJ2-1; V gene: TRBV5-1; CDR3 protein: CASSLGGTGGPYNDQFF
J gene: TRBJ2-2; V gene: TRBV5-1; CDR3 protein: CASSLAGGGSGTGELFF
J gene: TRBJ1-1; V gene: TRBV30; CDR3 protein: CAWRESELPNTEAFF
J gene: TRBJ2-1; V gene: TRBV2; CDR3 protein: CASITVTLSSYNEQFF
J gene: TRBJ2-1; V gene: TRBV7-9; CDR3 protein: CASSLDRREAFSSSYNEQFF
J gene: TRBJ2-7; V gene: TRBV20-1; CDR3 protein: CSARDWGRSSYEQYF
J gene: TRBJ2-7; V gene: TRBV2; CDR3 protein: CASSNGYEQYF
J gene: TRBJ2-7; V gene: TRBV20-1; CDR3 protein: CSAISGQFYEQYF